These T cell receptor beta chains were read from a single sample in a study of blood T cell repertoires in COVID-19. The assay was immunoSEQ multiplex PCR, and TCRdb's table has in-frame clones only and misses some. Counted here are approximately 340,000 clones, roughly 86% occurring once; the ten biggest clones make up approximately 9.4%. Sequencing was performed on peripheral blood. Receptors were obtained from a man between 25 and 39 years old with COVID-19, enrolled during active disease. Both conserved end residues are part of each CDR3. The D gene is left open where the match is weak. Only some rows state a clone size, as once, few, many or a class for expanded clones.

D	J	V	size	DNA	CDR3
NA	TRBJ2-7	TRBV7-2	NA	TGTGCCAGCAGCCATTATAGTATCCGGGGGGCCACCTACGAGCAGTACTTC	CASSHYSIRGATYEQYF
NA	TRBJ1-6	TRBV6-2/TRBV6-3	NA	TGTGCCAGCAGTTACTTTCGGGTTTACTCACCCCTCCACTTT	CASSYFRVYSPLHF
NA	TRBJ1-2	TRBV12-5	once	TGTGCTAGTGCCTCGGACAGCTTCTATAACTATGGCTACACCTTC	CASASDSFYNYGYTF
NA	TRBJ1-2	TRBV5-4	once	TGTGCCAGCAGCCCAGCGGGGTGGGACTATGGCTACACCTTC	CASSPAGWDYGYTF
NA	TRBJ1-1	TRBV18	NA	TGTGCCAGCTCACCACCGCTCAGGGGAAGAAGGACTGAAGCTTTCTTT	CASSPPLRGRRTEAFF
TRBD2	TRBJ2-1	TRBV28	NA	TGTGCCAGCAGTTCGCGGGAGGGGTACAATGAGCAGTTCTTC	CASSSREGYNEQFF
NA	TRBJ1-2	TRBV7-2	NA	TGTGCCAGCAGCCTAAACGGGGGAGGCTATGGCTACACCTTC	CASSLNGGGYGYTF
TRBD1	TRBJ1-3	TRBV9	few	TGTGCCAGCAGCCCCCAAGGGACAGTGGTCTCTGGAAACACCATATATTTT	CASSPQGTVVSGNTIYF
TRBD1	TRBJ1-4	TRBV9	few	TGTGCCAGCAGCTCTTCCATGACAGGGGATGATGAAAAACTGTTTTTT	CASSSSMTGDDEKLFF
TRBD2	TRBJ2-2	TRBV7-8	NA	TGTGCCAGCAGCTTAATCGGGGGGGGAACGCCCGGGGAGCTGTTTTTT	CASSLIGGGTPGELFF
TRBD1	TRBJ2-3	TRBV10-3	few	TGTGCCATCAGGCAGGGGGCAAGCACAGATACGCAGTATTTT	CAIRQGASTDTQYF
TRBD1	TRBJ2-5	TRBV5-4	NA	TGTGCCAGCAGCACACAGGGGGCCGAGGAGACCCAGTACTTC	CASSTQGAEETQYF
TRBD1	TRBJ2-3	TRBV4-2	NA	TGTGCCAGCAGCCATGGACAGGGCACAGATACGCAGTATTTT	CASSHGQGTDTQYF
NA	TRBJ1-1	TRBV4-3	NA	TGCGCCAGCAGCCCGGGTTTAAACACTGAAGCTTTCTTT	CASSPGLNTEAFF
NA	TRBJ1-1	TRBV7-9	medium-sized	TGTGCCAGCAGGTCCGACAGGAGCTATGGAAAGAACACTGAAGCTTTCTTT	CASRSDRSYGKNTEAFF
NA	TRBJ1-2	TRBV2	NA	TGTGCCAGCAGTGAGGCCAGTAACTATGGCTACACCTTC	CASSEASNYGYTF
TRBD1	TRBJ1-1	TRBV5-6	NA	TGTGCCAGCAGCGTACGACAGGGGGAATATACTGAAGCTTTCTTT	CASSVRQGEYTEAFF
TRBD1	TRBJ1-1	TRBV7-2	NA	TGTGCCAGCAGCCGTAAAACAGGGGAGATAGCTTTCTTT	CASSRKTGEIAFF
TRBD1	TRBJ1-1	TRBV10-3	once	TGTGCCATCAGGCAGACAGGGATTCAAACTGAAGCTTTCTTT	CAIRQTGIQTEAFF
NA	TRBJ2-2	TRBV9	NA	TGTGCCAGCAGCGTAGCTCAGGGTATCGGGGAGCTGTTTTTT	CASSVAQGIGELFF
NA	TRBJ2-2	TRBV7-2	NA	TGTGCCAGCAGCTTACAACTCTCCACCGGGGAGCTGTTTTTT	CASSLQLSTGELFF
TRBD1	TRBJ1-2	TRBV29-1	NA	TGCAGCGCAGGACAGGGGGCGGGCTACACCTTC	CSAGQGAGYTF
NA	TRBJ2-4	TRBV10-3	NA	TGTGCCATCAGTGAGTCCCAGGGATTAGCCAAAAACATTCAGTACTTC	CAISESQGLAKNIQYF
NA	TRBJ1-3	TRBV19	NA	TGTGCCAGTCGCGGGGGGGGCTACTCTGGAAACACCATATATTTT	CASRGGGYSGNTIYF
TRBD2	TRBJ2-3	TRBV28	NA	TGTGCCAGCTCGAGGAGCGGGGGCACAGATACGCAGTATTTT	CASSRSGGTDTQYF
NA	TRBJ2-7	TRBV30	NA	TGTGCTTGCAGCAGAGGGGGATTCGACGAGCAGTACTTC	CACSRGGFDEQYF
TRBD1	TRBJ1-2	TRBV7-3	NA	TGTGCCAGCAGCTCCGGACAGGGGTATGGCTACACCTTC	CASSSGQGYGYTF
NA	TRBJ1-4	TRBV12-5	NA	TGTGCTAGTGGTCGGGATTTCACAGCGGAAAAACTGTTTTTT	CASGRDFTAEKLFF
TRBD1	TRBJ1-1	TRBV11-1	NA	TGTGCCAGCAGCTTCGGTGACAGGGGGCGAGGGGCTTTCTTT	CASSFGDRGRGAFF
NA	TRBJ2-7	TRBV21-1	NA	TGTGCCAGCAGCTCACCAAATGGCTGCCGGGGGACCGCCTTAAGCTACGAGCAGTACTTC	CASSSPNGCRGTALSYEQYF
NA	TRBJ1-2	TRBV6-4	NA	TGTGCCAGCAGTGACCAAGTGGCAGGGCATGGCTACACCTTC	CASSDQVAGHGYTF
NA	TRBJ1-5	TRBV28	NA	TGTGCCGCGAGGGGGTTGAGCAATCAGCCCCAGCATTTT	CAARGLSNQPQHF
TRBD1	TRBJ2-2	TRBV7-9	NA	TGTGCCAGCAGCCCTGACAGGGTGGGCACCGGGGAGCTGTTTTTT	CASSPDRVGTGELFF
TRBD2	TRBJ2-1	TRBV11-2	NA	TGTGCCAGCAGCCTCCTAGCGGGAGGGGCCTACTCCTACAATGAGCAGTTCTTC	CASSLLAGGAYSYNEQFF
TRBD1	TRBJ2-3	TRBV12-3/TRBV12-4	many	TGTGCCAGCAGAACACAGGGGTCGGGTACGCAGTATTTT	CASRTQGSGTQYF
NA	TRBJ2-7	TRBV11-3	NA	TGTGCCAGCAGCCTTCGACCTGGAGCCCCCTACGAGCAGTACTTC	CASSLRPGAPYEQYF
NA	TRBJ1-5	TRBV28	NA	TGTGCCAGCAGGGGCTCAGAGTACAATCAGCCCCAGCATTTT	CASRGSEYNQPQHF
NA	TRBJ1-3	TRBV6-6	NA	TGTGCCAGCAGTTACTTTCGGGGGAAATCTGGAAACACCATATATTTT	CASSYFRGKSGNTIYF
TRBD2	TRBJ2-7	TRBV6-5	NA	TGTGCCAGCAGCCATGTAGCGGGGGGGGTCTACGAGCAGTACTTC	CASSHVAGGVYEQYF
TRBD2	TRBJ2-5	TRBV5-8	NA	TGTGCCAGCAGCTTGTTGCGGGGGGGCCAAGAGACCCAGTACTTC	CASSLLRGGQETQYF
TRBD1	TRBJ2-5	TRBV6-2/TRBV6-3	NA	TGTGCCAGCAGCAGGACAGGGGGTAGGGAGACCCAGTACTTC	CASSRTGGRETQYF
NA	TRBJ2-1	TRBV4-1	NA	TGCGCCAGCAGCCACCCTAACTACAATGAGCAGTTCTTC	CASSHPNYNEQFF
TRBD1	TRBJ1-4	TRBV16	NA	TGTGCCAGCAGCGAGGGACAGGGGAGGGCAGCAACTAATGAAAAACTGTTTTTT	CASSEGQGRAATNEKLFF
NA	TRBJ2-6	TRBV29-1	NA	TGCAGCGTTGGGCGGGGGCCAAACAACTCTGGGGCCAACGTCCTGACTTTC	CSVGRGPNNSGANVLTF
NA	TRBJ2-1	TRBV24-1	once	TGTGCCACCAGTGGCTCGGTAGGAGGTGAGCAGTTCTTC	CATSGSVGGEQFF
NA	TRBJ1-2	TRBV5-1	NA	TGCGCCAGCAGCTTGGAGACAGCATACGGCTACACCTTC	CASSLETAYGYTF
NA	TRBJ2-7	TRBV11-2	NA	TGTGCCAGCAGTCAACTCCGGGACTTAGATTCCTACGAGCAGTACTTC	CASSQLRDLDSYEQYF
NA	TRBJ1-3	TRBV7-2	NA	TGTGCCAGCACGAACAGGGTTGGTGGAAACACCATATATTTT	CASTNRVGGNTIYF
NA	TRBJ1-2	TRBV18	NA	TGTGCCAGCTCACCACCTTCATTCGGATCGGGAGGCTACACCTTC	CASSPPSFGSGGYTF
NA	TRBJ1-1	TRBV2	NA	TGTGCCAGCACTATAACTACGACGGTTAACACTGAAGCTTTCTTT	CASTITTTVNTEAFF
NA	TRBJ2-5	TRBV6-2/TRBV6-3	NA	TGTGCCAGCAGTTATAAAAACCGCGCGGAGACCCAGTACTTC	CASSYKNRAETQYF
NA	TRBJ2-5	TRBV7-3	NA	TGTGCCAGCAGCTTATCCCCGGCGCTGCGGGAGACCCAGTACTTC	CASSLSPALRETQYF
NA	TRBJ1-3	TRBV6-2/TRBV6-3	once	TGTGCCAGCAGTTACACATCGCCGGGACTGATCTCTGGAAACACCATATATTTT	CASSYTSPGLISGNTIYF